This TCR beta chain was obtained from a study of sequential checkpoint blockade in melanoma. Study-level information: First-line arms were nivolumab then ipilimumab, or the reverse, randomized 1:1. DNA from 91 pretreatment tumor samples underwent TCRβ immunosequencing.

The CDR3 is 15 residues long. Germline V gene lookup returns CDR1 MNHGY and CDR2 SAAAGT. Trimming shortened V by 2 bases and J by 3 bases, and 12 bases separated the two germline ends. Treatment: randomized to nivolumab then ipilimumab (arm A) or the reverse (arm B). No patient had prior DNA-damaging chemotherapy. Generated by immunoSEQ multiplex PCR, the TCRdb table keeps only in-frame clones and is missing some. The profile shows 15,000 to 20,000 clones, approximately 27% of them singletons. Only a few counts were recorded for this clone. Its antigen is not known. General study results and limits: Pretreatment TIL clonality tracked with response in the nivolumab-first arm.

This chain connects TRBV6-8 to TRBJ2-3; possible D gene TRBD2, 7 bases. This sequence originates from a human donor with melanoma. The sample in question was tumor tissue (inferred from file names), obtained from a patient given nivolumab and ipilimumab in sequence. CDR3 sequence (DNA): TGTGCCAGCAGTTACGGCGGGGGCGGGACAGATACGCAGTATTTT. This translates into CASSYGGGGTDTQYF.